This T cell receptor (beta chain) emerged from a study of cytomegalovirus exposure and HLA in healthy donors (dated by TCRdb to the late 2010s). Background for the entire study: According to an earlier analysis of a few hundred of the donors, about 179 million T cells yielded 95 million to 140 million unique TCR beta sequences and 276 Gb of sequence data. The study aimed to test whether signatures of past pathogen exposure could be identified by cataloging public T cell receptors. Donor age, sex, ethnicity and CMV serostatus were collected together with the repertoire data. A later genetic analysis took genome-wide SNP genotypes for about 55% of the 666 donors and used that subset as a discovery cohort. The study profiled the T cell repertoires of about 640 subjects by immunosequencing and related them to cytomegalovirus serostatus. Roughly 300 gigabases of sequencing data and approximately 93 million unique TCR sequences were included in an early release covering over 600 HLA-typed donors. Of the approximately 400 genotyped donors, around 81% fell in the genetic ancestry cluster associated with self-reported Caucasian donors. Every discovery cohort repertoire had been produced on one sequencing platform. In the later analysis, no new phenotypic data were used to find candidate immune exposures; instead, reliance was placed on TCR beta sequences and their occurrence across donors. To study patterns of TCR occurrence, a later analysis re-analyzed previously published TCR beta repertoires from 700 or so donors and added high-resolution HLA genotyping. To predict cytomegalovirus infection status, the study brought together high-throughput TCR immunosequencing, statistical association of individual TCRs with disease status, and machine learning. On average, roughly 200,000 unique TCR beta nucleotide sequences were sequenced per donor among roughly 430 genotyped donors of the cohort, with roughly 20% of those sequences being non-productive. Along with the approximately 650-subject first cohort, a separate validation cohort of approximately 110 different subjects was used. Typing coverage differed by locus: A, B, C, DRB1 and DQB1 were typed in roughly 629-630 donors, DQA1 in around 500, DPA1 in around 610, and DPB1 in just under 490. Both class I and class II loci were covered by HLA typing, at four-digit resolution. Roughly 5 DR-DQ haplotypes were handled as single units for association and clustering, since linkage in the cohort was strong. In an earlier analysis of about 590 of the donors, high-throughput TCR beta sequencing was used to judge whether each TCR beta V gene segment behaved as functional or pseudogenic.

In total, approximately 690 healthy bone marrow donors made up the cohort. Cohort members were all nominally healthy when sampled, although unrecorded immune exposures were likely present. The donor was CMV seropositive and was included in the group of around 300 seropositive cohort members. Each donor provided a peripheral blood sample, and peripheral blood mononuclear cells were used for TCR beta sequencing. Genomic DNA was extracted from the blood cell samples with the Qiagen DNeasy Blood Extraction Kit. From a lookup of the germline V gene (reference sequence), CDR1 and CDR2 are GTSNPN and SVGIG. The CDR3 runs 14 residues from the cysteine to the phenylalanine. Of all the DNA, just the CDR3 is kept, 42 bases in frame from base 1. Ends trimmed: V by 3 bases, J by 5 bases; bases unmatched to a gene: 9. With regard to this clone: Its antigen is not yet known. Per-base quality was not reported, and no clone a single base away is much larger than it.

Preparation of the library involved the immunoSEQ multiplex PCR assay. The multiplex PCR relied on a mix of 60 forward primers for TCR Vbeta segments and 13 reverse primers for TCR Jbeta segments. The CDR3 region of rearranged TCR beta genes was amplified from genomic DNA by a multiplex PCR assay. The Illumina HiSeq System was used to sequence the amplified TCR beta libraries as 87-base-pair reads. As for the original processing: A later analysis counted about 80 million unique TCR beta chains across the approximately 700 repertoires, and some 11 million of these chains were shared by at least two donors. Raw reads were error-corrected and collapsed into unique sequences by a nearest-neighbor algorithm in which closely related sequences were merged to remove PCR and sequencing errors. Alignment of CDR3 sequences to IMGT reference sequences was used to assign V, D and J gene segments. For a sequence to be retained, a match of at least six nucleotides to both a V gene segment and a J gene segment was required. Rearrangements were classified as productive when the CDR3 lacked stop codons and remained in frame with V and J, and all other rearrangements were classified as non-productive. Following IMGT convention, CDR3 was defined as the stretch from the second conserved V-encoded cysteine to the conserved J-encoded phenylalanine. In an earlier analysis of more than 550 of the donors, sequences lacking an unambiguous match to a single V gene segment were excluded. In an earlier analysis of approximately 590 of the donors, a V segment was called functional when productive rearrangements were above 56.7%, and segregating when the standard deviation between donors exceeded 5%. A statistical classification framework was built to diagnose cytomegalovirus status from the catalog of TCR beta chain sequences. V and J gene assignment, in a later analysis, came from comparing TCR nucleotide sequences with IMGT/GENE-DB human TR gene sequences. A later analysis assigned CDR3 sequences and most-parsimonious VDJ recombination scenarios with the TCRdist pipeline. A later analysis defined each TCR beta chain by its CDR3 amino acid sequence plus V-gene family, and excluded reads lacking a unique V-gene family. As a way to deal with suspected cross-contamination and a sequencing artifact, a later analysis dropped 450 to 700 nucleotide sequences that were highly shared and had low generation probability. A later analysis calculated a clonal expansion index for each public chain from normalized within-repertoire ranks of inferred template counts. In a later analysis, generation probabilities were computed with a VDJ recombination model fitted to out-of-frame rearrangements, and the resulting probabilities were checked against IGoR. In a later analysis, hypergeometric tests were used to score TCR-TCR, TCR-HLA and TCR-CMV co-occurrence, with a repertoire-size bias correction applied to TCR pairs. In a later analysis, false discovery rates were estimated by permuting HLA or CMV assignments 20 times. In a later analysis, co-occurring TCRs were grouped using DBSCAN, and TCRdist sequence similarity was added for clustering within HLA-allele-positive subsets. Repertoires with fewer than 30,000 or more than 120,000 public chains, plus five repertoires with anomalous nucleotide sharing, were excluded from co-occurrence clustering. Entries here come from immuneACCESS through TCRdb and include only in-frame sequences with V and J called. Some clones fail to appear in such tables; in the studies checked, an unresolved V gene covers under half of the shortfall, and the cause of the remainder is unknown. The V and J calls and clone size were taken over from that table, and D and trimming were inferred from the DNA. In this sample the table shows 70,000 to 75,000 clones, 55% to 75% of which occur a single time. The ten largest clones capture about 12% of the sample.

Study-wide findings and limitations: In the study, 150 to 200 TCR beta chains were listed as associated with cytomegalovirus. A later analysis reported that several top co-occurrence clusters appeared linked to parvovirus B19, influenza, CMV and Epstein-Barr virus. Presence/absence analyses assumed roughly uniform sequencing depth across donors, an assumption that may not hold. HLA typing was unavailable for some donors at each locus, so association tests used only the typed subset. A further reported finding was that TCR beta sequences accurately predicted the HLA-A and HLA-B alleles for most subjects in the first cohort. A later genetic analysis reported fewer N-insertions in productive TCRs among donors in an Asian-associated ancestry cluster than the roughly 700-donor mean. The classifier was reported to diagnose cytomegalovirus status with high specificity and sensitivity in both the original and validation cohorts. In a later analysis, the rate of TCR association differed among HLA loci, with DRB1 alleles having the most associated TCRs and HLA-C alleles having the fewest. The authors suggested that the approach could potentially be extended to other disease states and immunological phenotypes. Correlated functional status among segregating V segments might be attributable to linkage disequilibrium, but an unknown experimental factor could not be ruled out. A later analysis associated 15,000 or so TCR beta sequences with specific HLA alleles at a false discovery rate of 0.05. Only TCR beta chains were sequenced in this cohort, and the absence of alpha or paired-chain data limited detectable features. The only immune exposure information available for the cohort was CMV serostatus. A later analysis found that most CMV-associated TCR beta chains appeared HLA-restricted, with HLA associations seemingly driven largely by CMV exposure. An earlier analysis of around 600 of the donors showed that most TCR beta V segments appeared in productive rearrangements either about 90% or about 30% of the time, which broadly matched IMGT annotations. In vitro tests confirmed that a few of the cytomegalovirus-associated TCR beta chains recognize cytomegalovirus antigens. Most TCR sequences were observed very rarely across donors, whereas some public TCRs were present in many individuals. A cluster of highly shared sequence variants was judged likely to represent a technical artifact of the sequencing pipeline. Strong co-occurrence of HLA alleles, especially DR and DQ, made assigning TCR associations to individual alleles difficult. Because counts were too low, 15 to 20 rarely observed V segments, including chromosome 9 orphons, were excluded from the earlier analysis of 587 of the donors. In a later genetic analysis, a missense DCLRE1C variant was associated with V-gene and J-gene trimming of TCR beta chains, and the association was replicated in an independent cohort. Because the 87-base-pair reads could not distinguish some IMGT-functional V segments, including TRBV6-2 and TRBV6-3, those segments were excluded. Compared with equally common non-associated chains, HLA-associated TCR beta chains in a later analysis were more clonally expanded and had lower generation probabilities.

The sequence derives from a woman in her forties in good health and CMV-seropositive. Sequencing input: PBMCs. The chain joins TRBV30 to TRBJ1-2; 7 central bases correspond to TRBD1. The CDR3 protein: CAWSGVDRVYGYTF. The DNA reads TGTGCCTGGAGCGGAGTTGACAGGGTTTATGGCTACACCTTC.